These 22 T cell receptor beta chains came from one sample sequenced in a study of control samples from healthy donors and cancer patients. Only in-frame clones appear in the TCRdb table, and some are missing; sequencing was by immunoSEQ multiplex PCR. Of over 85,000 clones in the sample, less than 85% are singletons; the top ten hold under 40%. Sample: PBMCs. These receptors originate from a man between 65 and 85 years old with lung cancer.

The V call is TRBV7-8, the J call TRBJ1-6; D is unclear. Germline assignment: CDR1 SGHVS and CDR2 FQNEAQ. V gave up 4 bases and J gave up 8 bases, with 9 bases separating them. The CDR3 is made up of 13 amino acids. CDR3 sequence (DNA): TGTGCCAGCAGCTCCTCCTGGGATTCACCCCTCCACTTT. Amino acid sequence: CASSSSWDSPLHF.

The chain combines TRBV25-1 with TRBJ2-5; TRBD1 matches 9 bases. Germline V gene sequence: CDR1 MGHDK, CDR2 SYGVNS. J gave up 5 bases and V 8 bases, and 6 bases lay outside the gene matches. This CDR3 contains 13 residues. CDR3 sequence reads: CASRGQGIETQYF. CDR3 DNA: TGTGCCAGCCGGGGACAGGGAATCGAGACCCAGTACTTC. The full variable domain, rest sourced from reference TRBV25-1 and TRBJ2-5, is EADIYQTPRYLVIGTGKKITLECSQTMGHDKMYWYQQDPGMELHLIHYSYGVNSTEKGDLSSESTVSRIRTEHFPLTLESARPSHTSQYLCASRGQGIETQYFGPGTRLLVL.

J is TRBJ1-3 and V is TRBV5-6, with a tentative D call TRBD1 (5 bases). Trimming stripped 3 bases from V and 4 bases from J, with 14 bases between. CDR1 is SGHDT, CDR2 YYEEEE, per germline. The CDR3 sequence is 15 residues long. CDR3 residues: CASSYSGTGGNTIYF. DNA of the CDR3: TGTGCCAGCAGCTACTCAGGGACGGGAGGAAACACCATATATTTT.

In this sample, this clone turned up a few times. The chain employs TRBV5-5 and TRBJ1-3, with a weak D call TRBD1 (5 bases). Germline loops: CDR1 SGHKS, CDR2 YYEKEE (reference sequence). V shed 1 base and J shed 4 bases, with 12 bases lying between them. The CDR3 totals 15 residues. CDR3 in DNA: TGTGCCAGCAGCTTGTTCGGCGGGGCCGGAAACACCATATATTTT. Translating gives CASSLFGGAGNTIYF. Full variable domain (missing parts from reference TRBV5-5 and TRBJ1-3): DAGVTQSPTHLIKTRGQQVTLRCSPISGHKSVSWYQQVLGQGPQFIFQYYEKEERGRGNFPDRFSARQFPNYSSELNVNALLLGDSALYLCASSLFGGAGNTIYFGEGSWLTVV.

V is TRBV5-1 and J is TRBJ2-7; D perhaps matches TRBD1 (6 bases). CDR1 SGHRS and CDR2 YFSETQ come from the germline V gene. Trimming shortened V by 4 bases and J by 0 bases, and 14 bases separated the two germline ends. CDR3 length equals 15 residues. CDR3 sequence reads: CASSRATGSSYEQYF. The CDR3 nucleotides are TGCGCCAGCAGCCGCGCGACAGGAAGCTCCTACGAGCAGTACTTC.

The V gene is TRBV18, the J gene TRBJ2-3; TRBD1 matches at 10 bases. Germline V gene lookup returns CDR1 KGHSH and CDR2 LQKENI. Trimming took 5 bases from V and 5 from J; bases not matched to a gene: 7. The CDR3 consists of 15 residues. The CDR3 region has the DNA TGTGCCAGCTCAAAAGACAGGGGGCATGGAGATACGCAGTATTTT. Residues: CASSKDRGHGDTQYF.

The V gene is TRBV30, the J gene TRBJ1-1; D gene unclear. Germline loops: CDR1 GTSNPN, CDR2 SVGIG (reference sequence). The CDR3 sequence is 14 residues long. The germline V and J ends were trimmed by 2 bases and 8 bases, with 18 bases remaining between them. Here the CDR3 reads CAWSPTLAGEEAFF. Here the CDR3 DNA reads TGTGCCTGGAGTCCTACTTTAGCGGGCGAAGAAGCTTTCTTT.

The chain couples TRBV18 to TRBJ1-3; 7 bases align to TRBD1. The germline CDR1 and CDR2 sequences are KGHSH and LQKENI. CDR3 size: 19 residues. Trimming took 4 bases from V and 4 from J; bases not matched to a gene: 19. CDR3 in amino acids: CASSLNRQGQSAGGNTIYF. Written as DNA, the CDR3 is TGTGCCAGCTCACTCAACCGACAGGGACAATCGGCGGGAGGAAACACCATATATTTT.

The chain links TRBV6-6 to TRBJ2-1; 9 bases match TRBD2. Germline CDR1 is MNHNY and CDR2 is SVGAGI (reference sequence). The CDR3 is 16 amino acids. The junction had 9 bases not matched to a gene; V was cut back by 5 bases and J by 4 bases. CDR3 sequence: CASSKSGLAGYNEQFF. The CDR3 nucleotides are TGTGCCAGCAGTAAATCGGGTCTAGCGGGGTACAATGAGCAGTTCTTC.

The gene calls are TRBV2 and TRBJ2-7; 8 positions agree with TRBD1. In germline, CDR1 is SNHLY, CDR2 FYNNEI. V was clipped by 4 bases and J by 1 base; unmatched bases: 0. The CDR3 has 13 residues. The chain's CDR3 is CASSGTGSYEQYF. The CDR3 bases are TGTGCCAGCAGTGGGACAGGGTCCTACGAGCAGTACTTC.

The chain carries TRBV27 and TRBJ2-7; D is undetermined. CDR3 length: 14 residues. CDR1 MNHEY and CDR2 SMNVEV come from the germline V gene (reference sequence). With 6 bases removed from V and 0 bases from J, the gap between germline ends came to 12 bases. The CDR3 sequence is CASSSLLGSYEQYF. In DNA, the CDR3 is TGTGCCAGCAGCTCCCTCCTGGGCTCCTACGAGCAGTACTTC.

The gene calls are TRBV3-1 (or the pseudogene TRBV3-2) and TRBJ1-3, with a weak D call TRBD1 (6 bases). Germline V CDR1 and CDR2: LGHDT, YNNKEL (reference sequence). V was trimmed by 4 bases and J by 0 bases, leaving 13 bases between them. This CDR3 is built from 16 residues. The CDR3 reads CASSPHRTDSGNTIYF. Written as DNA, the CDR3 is TGTGCCAGCAGCCCGCATCGGACAGACTCTGGAAACACCATATATTTT.

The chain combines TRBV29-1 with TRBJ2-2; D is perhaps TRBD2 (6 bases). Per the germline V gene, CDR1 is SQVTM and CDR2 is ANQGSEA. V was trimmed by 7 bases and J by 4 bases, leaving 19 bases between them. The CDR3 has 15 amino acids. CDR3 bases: TGCAGCGCCCGATCTGGGCAGGGAGGCACCGGGGAGCTGTTTTTT. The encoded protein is CSARSGQGGTGELFF.

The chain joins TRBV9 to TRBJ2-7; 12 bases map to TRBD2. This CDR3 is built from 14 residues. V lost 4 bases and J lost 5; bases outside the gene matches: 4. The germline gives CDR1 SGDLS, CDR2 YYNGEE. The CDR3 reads CASSLPSGGDEQYF. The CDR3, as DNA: TGTGCCAGCAGCCTCCCTAGCGGGGGGGACGAGCAGTACTTC.

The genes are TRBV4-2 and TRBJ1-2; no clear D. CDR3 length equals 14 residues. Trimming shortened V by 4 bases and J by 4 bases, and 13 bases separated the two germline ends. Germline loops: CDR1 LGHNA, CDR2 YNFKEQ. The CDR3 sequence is CASSPPRVSYGYTF. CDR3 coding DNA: TGTGCCAGCAGCCCGCCGAGGGTCAGCTATGGCTACACCTTC.

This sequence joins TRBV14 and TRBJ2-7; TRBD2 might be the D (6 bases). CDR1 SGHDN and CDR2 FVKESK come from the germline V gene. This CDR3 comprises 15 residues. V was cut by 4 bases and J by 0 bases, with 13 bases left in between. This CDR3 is CASSRFGGYSYEQYF. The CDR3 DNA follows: TGTGCCAGCAGCCGATTTGGGGGGTACTCCTACGAGCAGTACTTC.

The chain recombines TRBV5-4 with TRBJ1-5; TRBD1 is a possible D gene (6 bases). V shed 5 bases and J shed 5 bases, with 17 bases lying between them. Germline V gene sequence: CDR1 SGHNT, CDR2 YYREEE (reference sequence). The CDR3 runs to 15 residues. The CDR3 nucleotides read TGTGCCAGCAGTATCGGGGGCGGTAGGGATCAGCCCCAGCATTTT. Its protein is CASSIGGGRDQPQHF.

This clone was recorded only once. The CDR3 sequence: CASSFNIEWKFF. The CDR3 nucleotides read TGCGCCAGCAGCTTCAATATCGAGTGGAAGTTCTTC. The V gene is TRBV5-1, the J gene TRBJ2-1; no reliable D call. Trimming pared 2 bases from V and 14 bases from J, leaving 14 bases between. CDR3 size: 12 residues. CDR1 is SGHRS, CDR2 YFSETQ, per germline. Based on the CDR3 plus reference TRBV5-1 and TRBJ2-1, the full variable domain is KAGVTQTPRYLIKTRGQQVTLSCSPISGHRSVSWYQQTPGQGLQFLFEYFSETQRNKGNFPGRFSGRQFSNSRSEMNVSTLELGDSALYLCASSFNIEWKFFGPGTRLTVL.

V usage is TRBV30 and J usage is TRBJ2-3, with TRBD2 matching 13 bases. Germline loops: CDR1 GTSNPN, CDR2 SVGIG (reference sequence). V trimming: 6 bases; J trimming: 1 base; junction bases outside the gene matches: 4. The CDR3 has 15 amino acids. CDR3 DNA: TGTGCCTGTCAACTAGCGGGGGGGCGCACAGATACGCAGTATTTT. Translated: CACQLAGGRTDTQYF.

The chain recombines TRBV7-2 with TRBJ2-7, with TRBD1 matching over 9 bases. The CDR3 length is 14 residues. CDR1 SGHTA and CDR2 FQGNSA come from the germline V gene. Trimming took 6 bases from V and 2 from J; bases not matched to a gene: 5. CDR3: CASRAGQGPYEQYF. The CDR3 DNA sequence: TGTGCCAGCAGGGCAGGACAGGGGCCCTACGAGCAGTACTTC.

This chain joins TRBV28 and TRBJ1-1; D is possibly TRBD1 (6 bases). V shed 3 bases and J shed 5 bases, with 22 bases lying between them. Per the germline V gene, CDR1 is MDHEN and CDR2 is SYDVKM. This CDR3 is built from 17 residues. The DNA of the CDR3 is TGTGCCAGCAGTTTCCCTCTTGCTTTAAAGGGGGTAACTGAAGCTTTCTTT. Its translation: CASSFPLALKGVTEAFF.

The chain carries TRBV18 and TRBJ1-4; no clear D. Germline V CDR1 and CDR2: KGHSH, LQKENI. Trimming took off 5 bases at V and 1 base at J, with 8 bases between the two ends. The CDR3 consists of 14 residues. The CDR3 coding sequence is TGTGCCAGCTCAAAAGAGGGAACTAATGAAAAACTGTTTTTT. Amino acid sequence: CASSKEGTNEKLFF.